This T cell receptor beta chain stems from a study of T-cell reconstitution after alpha-beta-depleted transplantation in children. Study-level results: Several patients had high TCRbeta diversity at day 60; it came from surviving recipient T cells and thymic progenitors.

Unique molecular identifiers featured in how the TCRbeta library was prepared. TCRdb re-analysed the PCR reads in MiXCR, keeping a single row per CDR3 protein. Of about 610,000 distinct CDR3 sequences listed, 25% to 30% are singletons. The CDR3 has 15 residues. Trimming removed 2 bases at V and 6 bases at J, with 14 bases between. Germline-derived CDR1 and CDR2 are LGHNA and YNFKEQ. Of note for this clonotype: Antigen specificity is unknown.

J is TRBJ2-1 and V is TRBV4-2, with D perhaps given as TRBD1 or TRBD2 (5 bases each). This sequence was found in a boy under two years old with Wiskott-Aldrich syndrome, due to receive a stem cell transplant. Sequencing used PBMCs, obtained before TCRalphabeta/CD19-depleted stem cell transplant. Written as DNA, the CDR3 is TGTGCCAGCAGCCAAACGGGACCCCATCGCAATGAGCAGTTCTTC. Its protein product is CASSQTGPHRNEQFF.